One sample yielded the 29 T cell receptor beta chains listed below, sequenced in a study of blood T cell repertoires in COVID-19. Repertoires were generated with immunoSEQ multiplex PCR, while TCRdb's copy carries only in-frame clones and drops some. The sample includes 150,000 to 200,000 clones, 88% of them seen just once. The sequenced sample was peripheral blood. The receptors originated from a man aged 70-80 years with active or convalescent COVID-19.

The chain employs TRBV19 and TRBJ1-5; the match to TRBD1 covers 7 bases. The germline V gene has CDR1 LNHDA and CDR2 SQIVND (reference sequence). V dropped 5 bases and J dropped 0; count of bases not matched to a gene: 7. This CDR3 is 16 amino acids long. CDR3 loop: CASSSSTGYSNQPQHF. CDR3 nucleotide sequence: TGTGCCAGTAGTTCCTCGACAGGGTATAGCAATCAGCCCCAGCATTTT.

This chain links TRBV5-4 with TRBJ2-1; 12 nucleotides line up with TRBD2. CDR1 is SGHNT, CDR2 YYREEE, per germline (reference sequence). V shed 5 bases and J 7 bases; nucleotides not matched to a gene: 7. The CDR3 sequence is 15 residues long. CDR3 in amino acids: CASSSGTSGPNEQFF. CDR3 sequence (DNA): TGTGCCAGCAGTTCCGGGACTAGCGGGCCGAATGAGCAGTTCTTC.

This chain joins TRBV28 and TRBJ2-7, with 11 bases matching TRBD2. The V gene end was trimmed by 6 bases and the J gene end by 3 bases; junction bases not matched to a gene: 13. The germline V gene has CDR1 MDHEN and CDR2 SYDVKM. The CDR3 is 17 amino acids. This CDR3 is CASRGLAGGRAVYEQYF. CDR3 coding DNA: TGTGCCAGCAGGGGGCTAGCGGGAGGTCGCGCGGTCTACGAGCAGTACTTC.

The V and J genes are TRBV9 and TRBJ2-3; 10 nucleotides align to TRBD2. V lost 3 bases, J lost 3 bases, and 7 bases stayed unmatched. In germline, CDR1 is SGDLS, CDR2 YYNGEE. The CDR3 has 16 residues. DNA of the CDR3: TGTGCCAGCAGCGAGGGAGCGGGAGGGCCTACAGATACGCAGTATTTT. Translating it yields CASSEGAGGPTDTQYF.

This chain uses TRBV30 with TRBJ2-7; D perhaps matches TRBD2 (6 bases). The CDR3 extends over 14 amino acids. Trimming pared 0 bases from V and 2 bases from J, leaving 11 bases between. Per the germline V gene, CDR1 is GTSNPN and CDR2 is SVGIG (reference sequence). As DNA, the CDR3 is TGTGCCTGGAGTGTACAAGGAGGGACCTACGAGCAGTACTTC. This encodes CAWSVQGGTYEQYF.

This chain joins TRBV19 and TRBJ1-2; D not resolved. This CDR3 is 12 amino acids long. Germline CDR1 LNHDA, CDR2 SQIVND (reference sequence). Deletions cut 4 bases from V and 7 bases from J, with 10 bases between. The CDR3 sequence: CASSTLDSGYTF. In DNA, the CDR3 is TGTGCCAGTAGTACCCTTGACTCTGGCTACACCTTC.

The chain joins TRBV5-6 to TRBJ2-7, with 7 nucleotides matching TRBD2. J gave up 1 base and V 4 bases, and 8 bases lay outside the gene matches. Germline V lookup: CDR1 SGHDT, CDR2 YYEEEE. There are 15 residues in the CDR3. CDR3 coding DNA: TGTGCCAGCAGCCCGAGCCCGGGAGGTTCCTACGAGCAGTACTTC. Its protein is CASSPSPGGSYEQYF. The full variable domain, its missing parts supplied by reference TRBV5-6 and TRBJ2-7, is DAGVTQSPTHLIKTRGQQVTLRCSPKSGHDTVSWYQQALGQGPQFIFQYYEEEERQRGNFPDRFSGHQFPNYSSELNVNALLLGDSALYLCASSPSPGGSYEQYFGPGTRLTVT.

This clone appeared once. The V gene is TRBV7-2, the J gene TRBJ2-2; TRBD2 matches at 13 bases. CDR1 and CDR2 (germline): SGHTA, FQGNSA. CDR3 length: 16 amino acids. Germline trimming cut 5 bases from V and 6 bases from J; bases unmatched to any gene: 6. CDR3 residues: CASSKRTSGGSGELFF. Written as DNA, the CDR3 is TGTGCCAGCAGCAAACGGACTAGCGGGGGATCCGGGGAGCTGTTTTTT.

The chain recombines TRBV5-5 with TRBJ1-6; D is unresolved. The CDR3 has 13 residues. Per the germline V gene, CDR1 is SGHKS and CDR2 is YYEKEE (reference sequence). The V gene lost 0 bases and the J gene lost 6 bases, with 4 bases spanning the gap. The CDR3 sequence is CASSLGANSPLHF. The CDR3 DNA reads TGTGCCAGCAGCTTGGGGGCTAATTCACCCCTCCACTTT.

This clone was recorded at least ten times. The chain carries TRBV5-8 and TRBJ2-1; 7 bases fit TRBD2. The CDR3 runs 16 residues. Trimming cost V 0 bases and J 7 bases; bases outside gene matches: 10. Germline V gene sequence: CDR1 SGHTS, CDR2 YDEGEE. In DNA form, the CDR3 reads TGTGCCAGCAGCTTGGACACCCGGGGCGGGGGAAATGAGCAGTTCTTC. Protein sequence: CASSLDTRGGGNEQFF.

CDR3 nucleotide sequence: TGTGCCAGCAGCCCCGGGGGGGCTATCTTACCTCGTACAGATACGCAGTATTTT. Its protein product is CASSPGGAILPRTDTQYF. The chain is built from TRBV9 and TRBJ2-3; the match to TRBD2 covers 8 bases. With V trimmed by 4 bases and J by 3 bases, 16 bases remained unmatched. Germline loops: CDR1 SGDLS, CDR2 YYNGEE. The CDR3 extends over 18 amino acids. Variable domain in full (rest from reference TRBV9 and TRBJ2-3): DSGVTQTPKHLITATGQRVTLRCSPRSGDLSVYWYQQSLDQGLQFLIQYYNGEERAKGNILERFSAQQFPDLHSELNLSSLELGDSALYFCASSPGGAILPRTDTQYFGPGTRLTVL.

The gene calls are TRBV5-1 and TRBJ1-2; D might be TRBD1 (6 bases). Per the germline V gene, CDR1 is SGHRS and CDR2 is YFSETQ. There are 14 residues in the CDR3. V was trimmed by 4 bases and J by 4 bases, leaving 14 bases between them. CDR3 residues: CASSPGQRGYGYTF. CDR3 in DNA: TGCGCCAGCAGCCCTGGACAGCGTGGCTATGGCTACACCTTC.

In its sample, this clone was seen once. The CDR3 protein is CASSLDRGQVETQYF. The CDR3 DNA is TGTGCCAGCAGTTTAGACAGGGGGCAGGTGGAGACCCAGTACTTC. The chain recombines TRBV28 with TRBJ2-5; 10 nucleotides align to TRBD1. Germline-derived CDR1 and CDR2 are MDHEN and SYDVKM. The V segment lost 2 bases and the J segment 5 bases; nucleotides outside the gene matches: 5. CDR3 length: 15 residues.

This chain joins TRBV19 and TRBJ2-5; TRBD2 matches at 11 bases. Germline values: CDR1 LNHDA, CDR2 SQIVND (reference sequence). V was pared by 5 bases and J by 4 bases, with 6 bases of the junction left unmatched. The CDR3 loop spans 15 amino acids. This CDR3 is CASSLAGGLSETQYF. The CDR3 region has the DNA TGTGCCAGTAGTTTAGCGGGGGGGCTATCAGAGACCCAGTACTTC.

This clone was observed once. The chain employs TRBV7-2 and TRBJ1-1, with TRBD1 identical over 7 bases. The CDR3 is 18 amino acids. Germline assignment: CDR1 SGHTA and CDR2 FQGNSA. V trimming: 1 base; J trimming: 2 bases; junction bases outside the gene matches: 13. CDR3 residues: CASSLVGLRGRKNTEAFF. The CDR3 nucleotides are TGTGCCAGCAGCTTAGTGGGCCTCAGGGGGAGGAAAAACACTGAAGCTTTCTTT.

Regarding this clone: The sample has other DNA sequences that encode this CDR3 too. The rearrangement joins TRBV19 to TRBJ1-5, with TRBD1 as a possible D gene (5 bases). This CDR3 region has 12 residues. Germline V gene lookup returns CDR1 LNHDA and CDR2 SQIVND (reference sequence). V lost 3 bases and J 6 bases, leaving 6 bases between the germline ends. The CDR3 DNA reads TGTGCCAGTAGTATCCAGGGTCAGCCCCAGCATTTT. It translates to CASSIQGQPQHF.

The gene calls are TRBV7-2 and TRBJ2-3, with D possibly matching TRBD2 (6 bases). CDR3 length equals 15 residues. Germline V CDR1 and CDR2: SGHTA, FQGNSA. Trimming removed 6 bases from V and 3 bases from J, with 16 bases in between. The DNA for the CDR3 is TGTGCCAGCAGGTTTGCGGCGGGGAGGACAGATACGCAGTATTTT. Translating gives CASRFAAGRTDTQYF.

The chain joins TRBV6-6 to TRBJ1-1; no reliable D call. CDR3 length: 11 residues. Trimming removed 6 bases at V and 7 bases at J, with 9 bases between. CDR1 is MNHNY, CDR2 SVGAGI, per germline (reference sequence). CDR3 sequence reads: CASSLSYEAFF. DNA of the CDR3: TGTGCCAGCAGCCTCAGTTATGAAGCTTTCTTT.

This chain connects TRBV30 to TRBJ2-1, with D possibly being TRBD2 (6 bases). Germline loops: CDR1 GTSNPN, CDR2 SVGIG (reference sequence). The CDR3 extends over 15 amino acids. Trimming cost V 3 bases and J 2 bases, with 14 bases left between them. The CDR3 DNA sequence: TGTGCCTGGAGGGGGCTAGCGTTACCCTACAATGAGCAGTTCTTC. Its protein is CAWRGLALPYNEQFF.

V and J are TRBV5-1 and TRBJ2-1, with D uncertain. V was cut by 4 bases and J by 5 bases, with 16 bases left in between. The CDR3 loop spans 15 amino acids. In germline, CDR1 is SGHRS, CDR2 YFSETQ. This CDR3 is CASSVGGEVNNEQFF. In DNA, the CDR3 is TGCGCCAGCAGCGTCGGTGGAGAGGTCAACAATGAGCAGTTCTTC.

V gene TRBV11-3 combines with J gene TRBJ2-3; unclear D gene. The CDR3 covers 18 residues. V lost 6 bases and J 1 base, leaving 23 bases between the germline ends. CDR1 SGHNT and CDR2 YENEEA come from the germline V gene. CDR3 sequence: CASSQQGMRRTGTDTQYF. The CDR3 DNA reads TGTGCCAGCAGTCAACAAGGAATGCGGCGAACCGGCACAGATACGCAGTATTTT.

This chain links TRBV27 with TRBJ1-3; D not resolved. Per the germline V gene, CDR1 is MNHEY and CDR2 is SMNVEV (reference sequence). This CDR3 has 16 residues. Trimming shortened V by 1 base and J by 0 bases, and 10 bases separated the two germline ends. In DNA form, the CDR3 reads TGTGCCAGCAGTTTATTCGCTAGAAGCTCTGGAAACACCATATATTTT. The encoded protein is CASSLFARSSGNTIYF.

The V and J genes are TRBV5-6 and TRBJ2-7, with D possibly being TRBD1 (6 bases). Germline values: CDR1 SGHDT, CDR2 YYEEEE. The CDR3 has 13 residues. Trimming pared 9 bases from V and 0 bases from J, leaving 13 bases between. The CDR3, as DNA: TGTGCCACCGGACAGAGAAGCTCCTACGAGCAGTACTTC. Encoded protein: CATGQRSSYEQYF. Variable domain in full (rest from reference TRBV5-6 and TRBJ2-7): DAGVTQSPTHLIKTRGQQVTLRCSPKSGHDTVSWYQQALGQGPQFIFQYYEEEERQRGNFPDRFSGHQFPNYSSELNVNALLLGDSALYLCATGQRSSYEQYFGPGTRLTVT.

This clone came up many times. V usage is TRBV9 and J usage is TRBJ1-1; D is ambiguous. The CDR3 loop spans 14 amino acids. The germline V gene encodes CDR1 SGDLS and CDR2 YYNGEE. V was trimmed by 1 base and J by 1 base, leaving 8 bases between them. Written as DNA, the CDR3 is TGTGCCAGCAGCGTAAGCGGGTCGAACACTGAAGCTTTCTTT. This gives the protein CASSVSGSNTEAFF.

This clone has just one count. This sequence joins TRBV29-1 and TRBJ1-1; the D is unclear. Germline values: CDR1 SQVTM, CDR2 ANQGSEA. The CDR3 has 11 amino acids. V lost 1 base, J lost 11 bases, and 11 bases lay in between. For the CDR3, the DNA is TGCAGCGTTGAAGTCGGCTCGAGGGCTTTCTTT. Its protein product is CSVEVGSRAFF.

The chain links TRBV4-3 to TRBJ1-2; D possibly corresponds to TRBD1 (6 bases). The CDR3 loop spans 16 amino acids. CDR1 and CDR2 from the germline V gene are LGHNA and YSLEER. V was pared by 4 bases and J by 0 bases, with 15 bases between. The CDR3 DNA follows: TGCGCCAGCAGCCCTGGAACAGGGACCACTAACTATGGCTACACCTTC. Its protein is CASSPGTGTTNYGYTF.

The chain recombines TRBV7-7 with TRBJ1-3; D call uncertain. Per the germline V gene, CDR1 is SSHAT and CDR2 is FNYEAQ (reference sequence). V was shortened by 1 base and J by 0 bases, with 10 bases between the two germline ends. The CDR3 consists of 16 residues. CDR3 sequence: CASSLGQVFSGNTIYF. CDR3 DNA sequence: TGTGCCAGCAGCTTAGGGCAGGTCTTCTCTGGAAACACCATATATTTT.

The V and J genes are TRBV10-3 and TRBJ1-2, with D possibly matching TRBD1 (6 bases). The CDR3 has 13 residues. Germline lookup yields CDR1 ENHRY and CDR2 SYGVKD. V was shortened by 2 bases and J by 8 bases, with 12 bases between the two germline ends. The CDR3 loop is CAISEGQTVGYTF. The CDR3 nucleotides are TGTGCCATCAGTGAGGGACAGACCGTAGGCTACACCTTC.

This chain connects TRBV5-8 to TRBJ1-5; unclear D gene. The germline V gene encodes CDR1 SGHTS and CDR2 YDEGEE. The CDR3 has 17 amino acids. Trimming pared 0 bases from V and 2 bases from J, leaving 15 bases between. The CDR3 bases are TGTGCCAGCAGCTTGGGGGCGACCGGACTTGGCAATCAGCCCCAGCATTTT. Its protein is CASSLGATGLGNQPQHF.